The present T cell receptor (beta chain) was sequenced within a study of blood T cell repertoires in COVID-19. At the level of the study: Material from acute and convalescent COVID-19 was sourced from the United States, Italy and Spain. From T cells, B-cell-depleted T cells, or PBMCs came the material, which was cDNA or gDNA.

This clone was recorded once. Clinical history as reported by participants underpinned cohort assignment. Assay: immunoSEQ multiplex PCR; the TCRdb copy retains only in-frame clones and omits some. Here the sample spans about 250,000 clones, 88% being singletons. The clonotype originates from a woman between 50 and 59 years old who had recovered from COVID-19. The sequencing sample was made of PBMCs or T cells enriched from blood (not recorded which).

The CDR3 here is CASSPTGRAYEQYF. As DNA, the CDR3 is TGTGCCAGCAGCCCTACAGGGAGGGCCTACGAGCAGTACTTC. The chain uses TRBV7-2 and TRBJ2-7; D possibly corresponds to TRBD2 (7 bases). The germline V gene has CDR1 SGHTA and CDR2 FQGNSA. Trimming stripped 5 bases from V and 2 bases from J, with 13 bases between. The CDR3 has 14 amino acids. The full variable domain, its missing parts supplied by reference TRBV7-2 and TRBJ2-7, is GAGVSQSPSNKVTEKGKDVELRCDPISGHTALYWYRQSLGQGLEFLIYFQGNSAPDKSGLPSDRFSAERTGGSVSTLTIQRTQQEDSAVYLCASSPTGRAYEQYFGPGTRLTVT.